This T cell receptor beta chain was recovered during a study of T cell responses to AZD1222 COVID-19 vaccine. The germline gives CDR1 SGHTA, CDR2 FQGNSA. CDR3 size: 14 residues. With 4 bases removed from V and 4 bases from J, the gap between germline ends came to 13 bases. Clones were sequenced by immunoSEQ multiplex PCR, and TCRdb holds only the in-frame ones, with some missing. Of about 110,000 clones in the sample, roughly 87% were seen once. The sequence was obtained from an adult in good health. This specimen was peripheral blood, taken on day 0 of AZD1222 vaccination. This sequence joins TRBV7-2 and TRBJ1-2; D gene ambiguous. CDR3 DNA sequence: TGTGCCAGCAGCTCAGACATCGGACCCTATGGCTACACCTTC. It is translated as CASSSDIGPYGYTF.